One sample yielded the 16 T cell receptor beta chains listed below, sequenced in a study of cytomegalovirus exposure and HLA in healthy donors (dated by TCRdb to 2016 to 2017). Preparation of the library involved the immunoSEQ multiplex PCR assay. In TCRdb, the immuneACCESS table is reduced to in-frame sequences with V and J assigned. These tables do not hold every clone; where another copy was compared, an unresolved V gene accounts for under half, and the others remain unexplained. Recorded for this sample are about 60,000 clones; roughly 94% of them occurred a single time. The ten largest clones take up around 7% of the sample. Sequencing input: PBMCs. The receptors originated from a woman between 18 and 30 years old in good health and CMV-seropositive.

This clone has only one observation. This rearrangement joins TRBV4-1 to TRBJ2-5; D may be TRBD1 (6 bases). The V end lost 4 bases, the J end lost 1 base, and 16 bases lay between the germline ends. The CDR3 runs to 16 residues. Germline V gives CDR1 MGHRA, CDR2 YSYEKL. The CDR3 loop is CASSPQGFAGQETQYF. CDR3 nucleotide sequence: TGCGCCAGCAGCCCTCAGGGGTTTGCGGGCCAAGAGACCCAGTACTTC.

The V call is TRBV28, the J call TRBJ2-3, with 7 bases lining up with TRBD1. The germline V gene has CDR1 MDHEN and CDR2 SYDVKM. V lost 6 bases to trimming and J lost 0 bases; unmatched junction nucleotides: 18. This CDR3 region has 19 residues. This chain's CDR3 is CASRISWTGRPTSTDTQYF. In nucleotides, the CDR3 is TGTGCCAGCAGAATTTCTTGGACAGGACGACCAACTAGCACAGATACGCAGTATTTT.

The CDR3, as DNA: TGTGCCAGCAGCGGGGGCTTTGAAGAGAGGGAAAAACTGTTTTTT. It encodes CASSGGFEEREKLFF. The rearrangement joins TRBV9 to TRBJ1-4, with D perhaps matching TRBD1 (5 bases). There are 15 residues in the CDR3. Trimming left V 3 bases short and J 8 bases short, with 17 bases between. Germline lookup yields CDR1 SGDLS and CDR2 YYNGEE.

The gene calls are TRBV27 and TRBJ1-1; D uncertain. Trimming cost V 0 bases and J 1 base, with 12 bases left between them. The CDR3 has 16 amino acids. The V gene's germline CDR1 is MNHEY and CDR2 SMNVEV (reference sequence). This CDR3 reads CASSLSHQSGNTEAFF. CDR3 coding DNA: TGTGCCAGCAGTTTATCCCACCAGTCGGGGAACACTGAAGCTTTCTTT.

V and J are TRBV6-6 and TRBJ2-5; 7 bases are shared with TRBD1. Germline trimming cut 2 bases from V and 4 bases from J; bases unmatched to any gene: 4. The CDR3 totals 14 residues. CDR1 is MNHNY and CDR2 is SVGAGI in the germline V gene (reference sequence). The CDR3 sequence is CASSYPGQPETQYF. The CDR3 DNA follows: TGTGCCAGCAGTTACCCGGGACAGCCAGAGACCCAGTACTTC.

The chain combines TRBV11-3 with TRBJ1-1; D unresolved. CDR3 length: 12 residues. V was cut by 5 bases and J by 2 bases, with 6 bases left in between. Per the germline V gene, CDR1 is SGHNT and CDR2 is YENEEA. The CDR3 coding sequence is TGTGCCAGCAGCGCAGAAAACACTGAAGCTTTCTTT. This codes for CASSAENTEAFF.

In regard to this clone: One end of the junction fails to match germline, which may point to a read error. V gene TRBV6-1 combines with J gene TRBJ1-2, with a possible D match to TRBD1 (6 bases). The CDR3 runs 16 residues. CDR1 is MNHNS and CDR2 is SASEGT in the germline V gene. This CDR3 reads CASSEGMDSPGYGYTF. The CDR3 DNA reads as TGTGCCAGCAGCGAAGGTATGGACAGCCCTGGCTATGGCTACACCTTC.

This clone was observed a single time. This chain uses TRBV5-6 with TRBJ2-5; D possibly corresponds to TRBD2 (5 bases). CDR3 length: 13 amino acids. With 2 bases removed from V and 7 bases from J, the gap between germline ends came to 12 bases. Looked up from germline, CDR1 is SGHDT and CDR2 is YYEEEE. The CDR3 nucleotides are TGTGCCAGCAGCTTCGGACGGGGTTGGACCCAGTACTTC. Translating it yields CASSFGRGWTQYF.

This clone turned up a few times. The chain joins TRBV25-1 to TRBJ2-7; 8 bases are a match to TRBD2. The junction had 11 bases not matched to a gene; V was cut back by 5 bases and J by 5 bases. CDR1 is MGHDK, CDR2 SYGVNS, per germline. The CDR3 runs to 15 residues. The CDR3 loop is CASSSGGGRSHEQYF. The CDR3 DNA is TGTGCCAGCAGTTCCGGGGGCGGGAGGAGCCACGAGCAGTACTTC.

The V gene is TRBV14, the J gene TRBJ2-7, with D unresolved. Germline V lookup: CDR1 SGHDN, CDR2 FVKESK. Trimming took off 0 bases at V and 1 base at J, with 10 bases between the two ends. The CDR3 has 15 residues. The CDR3 nucleotides are TGTGCCAGCAGCCAAGATCTAAGTATATCCTACGAGCAGTACTTC. Its protein is CASSQDLSISYEQYF.

J is TRBJ2-7 and V is TRBV10-3; unclear D gene. The length of the CDR3 is 14 residues. V gave up 6 bases and J gave up 4 bases, with 16 bases separating them. Germline V gene sequence: CDR1 ENHRY, CDR2 SYGVKD. The CDR3 bases are TGTGCCATCAGCCCGTCTTTAAATATTTACGAGCAGTACTTC. Protein product: CAISPSLNIYEQYF.

The chain carries TRBV9 and TRBJ1-2, with D uncertain. Germline V lookup: CDR1 SGDLS, CDR2 YYNGEE. Between the trimmed V and J ends, which lost 1 base and 5 bases, there was a span of 15 bases. The CDR3 has 15 amino acids. CDR3 nucleotides: TGTGCCAGCAGCGTATCGTTGGGGAGTCGGTATGGCTACACCTTC. Translation gives CASSVSLGSRYGYTF.

J is TRBJ2-7 and V is TRBV27, with TRBD2 identical over 9 bases. This CDR3 has 14 amino acids. V shed 9 bases and J 5 bases; nucleotides not matched to a gene: 11. CDR1 and CDR2 from the germline V gene are MNHEY and SMNVEV (reference sequence). CDR3 in DNA: TGTGCCAGTTCAGCGGCGGGGGGGCCCCACGAGCAGTACTTC. Protein sequence: CASSAAGGPHEQYF.

V usage is TRBV9 and J usage is TRBJ2-2; possible D gene TRBD2, 5 bases. This CDR3 has 15 amino acids. The germline V gene encodes CDR1 SGDLS and CDR2 YYNGEE. Trimming removed 3 bases at V and 0 bases at J, with 9 bases between. The CDR3 bases are TGTGCCAGCAGCGAGTGGGGAGCGAACACCGGGGAGCTGTTTTTT. Protein: CASSEWGANTGELFF.

The chain's CDR3 is CASSRPGGRNEQFF. The CDR3 DNA follows: TGTGCCAGCAGCCGCCCCGGGGGGAGAAATGAGCAGTTCTTC. V gene TRBV4-2 combines with J gene TRBJ2-1; 7 bases are a match to TRBD2. J was trimmed by 7 bases and V by 4 bases; bases with no gene match: 7. This CDR3 is 14 amino acids long. The V gene's germline CDR1 is LGHNA and CDR2 YNFKEQ.

The CDR3 sequence is CAWSRDSYNEQFF. DNA for the CDR3: TGTGCCTGGAGCCGGGACAGCTACAATGAGCAGTTCTTC. V is TRBV30 and J is TRBJ2-1; TRBD1 matches at 7 bases. Unmatched junction bases numbered 2, after V lost 3 bases and J lost 3 bases. Germline V gene data show CDR1 as GTSNPN and CDR2 as SVGIG (reference sequence). The CDR3 is 13 residues long.